A single sample gave rise to the 32 T cell receptor beta chains below, sequenced in a study of blood T cell repertoires in COVID-19. Sequencing used immunoSEQ multiplex PCR; TCRdb keeps in-frame clones, though not all of them. This sample yields about 24,000 clones, of which more than 75% are seen a single time; 5% to 5.5% belongs to the top ten. Sequenced sample: peripheral blood. The receptors shown here come from a man in his fifties or sixties with active COVID-19.

The genes are TRBV5-6 and TRBJ2-2, with TRBD2 matching 11 bases. The CDR3 contains 18 residues. The trim removed 4 bases at V and 5 bases at J, leaving 13 bases unmatched. Germline V gives CDR1 SGHDT, CDR2 YYEEEE. The CDR3 nucleotides are TGTGCCAGCAGCCCTGCCCTTAGCGGGAGGGCAGGTACCGGGGAGCTGTTTTTT. Its protein product is CASSPALSGRAGTGELFF. The full variable domain, rest sourced from reference TRBV5-6 and TRBJ2-2, is DAGVTQSPTHLIKTRGQQVTLRCSPKSGHDTVSWYQQALGQGPQFIFQYYEEEERQRGNFPDRFSGHQFPNYSSELNVNALLLGDSALYLCASSPALSGRAGTGELFFGEGSRLTVL.

The genes are TRBV19 and TRBJ2-5; TRBD2 agrees at 13 bases. The junction had 8 bases not matched to a gene; V was cut back by 5 bases and J by 5 bases. Germline CDR1 and CDR2: LNHDA and SQIVND (reference sequence). The CDR3 covers 16 residues. CDR3 residues: CASSFGLAGARETQYF. CDR3 nucleotides: TGTGCCAGTAGTTTCGGACTAGCGGGAGCTCGGGAGACCCAGTACTTC.

The chain has TRBV5-1 and TRBJ1-2, with D tentatively TRBD1 (6 bases). CDR1 SGHRS and CDR2 YFSETQ come from the germline V gene. Trimming shortened V by 4 bases and J by 2 bases, and 12 bases separated the two germline ends. The CDR3 has 14 amino acids. CDR3 in amino acids: CASSLTGENYGYTF. CDR3 sequence (DNA): TGCGCCAGCAGCCTGACAGGAGAAAACTATGGCTACACCTTC.

The sample holds a few counts of this clone. V and J are TRBV7-9 and TRBJ1-2, with D unclear. Germline values: CDR1 SEHNR, CDR2 FQNEAQ (reference sequence). This CDR3 region has 12 residues. V shed 1 base and J shed 5 bases, with 5 bases lying between them. CDR3 in DNA: TGTGCCAGCAGCTTAGTAGCGTATGGCTACACCTTC. It codes for CASSLVAYGYTF.

This clone occurred once. The chain recombines TRBV19 with TRBJ2-1, with 8 bases fitting TRBD2. With 1 base clipped from V and 8 bases from J, the junction kept 7 bases outside the gene matches. Germline V CDR1 and CDR2: LNHDA, SQIVND (reference sequence). CDR3 length equals 15 residues. The CDR3 sequence: CASSIVGLGPHEQFF. CDR3 DNA sequence: TGTGCCAGTAGTATAGTGGGACTAGGGCCTCATGAGCAGTTCTTC.

CDR3 amino acids: CASSLRGGTNEKLFF. The CDR3 DNA reads TGTGCCAGCAGCCTCCGGGGAGGAACTAATGAAAAACTGTTTTTT. V and J are TRBV21-1 and TRBJ1-4. TRBV21-1 is labeled a pseudogene. The length of the CDR3 is 15 residues.

In its sample, this clone was seen a few times. This chain connects TRBV23-1 to TRBJ2-7; possibly TRBD2 for D (5 bases). TRBV23-1 is an open reading frame whose function is uncertain. Trimming took off 0 bases at V and 2 bases at J, with 14 bases between the two ends. The CDR3 is made up of 16 amino acids. The DNA of the CDR3 is TGCGCCAGCAGTCAATCGGGCACCCCGGGGACCTACGAGCAGTACTTC. It codes for CASSQSGTPGTYEQYF.

The chain is built from TRBV19 and TRBJ2-3, with unresolved D. The germline CDR1 and CDR2 sequences are LNHDA and SQIVND (reference sequence). V lost 3 bases, J lost 2 bases, and 18 bases lay in between. The CDR3 contains 17 residues. CDR3 sequence reads: CASSIRNRHSFTDTQYF. CDR3 nucleotides: TGTGCCAGTAGTATCCGGAACAGACACTCATTCACAGATACGCAGTATTTT.

This chain links TRBV5-4 with TRBJ2-7, with a weak D call TRBD2 (5 bases). There are 15 residues in the CDR3. V lost 4 bases and J 7 bases, leaving 21 bases between the germline ends. Looked up from germline, CDR1 is SGHNT and CDR2 is YYREEE (reference sequence). CDR3 sequence reads: CASSTPGIKIGEQYF. CDR3 nucleotide sequence: TGTGCCAGCAGCACACCCGGGATTAAGATTGGGGAGCAGTACTTC.

The V gene is TRBV7-2, the J gene TRBJ2-1, with a weak D call TRBD2 (6 bases). The V and J ends lost 5 bases and 8 bases respectively, with 22 bases between them. Germline V gives CDR1 SGHTA, CDR2 FQGNSA. The CDR3 has 16 residues. CDR3 DNA sequence: TGTGCCAGCAGCCCCGCCCAAGCGGGCCTTAGGGATGAGCAGTTCTTC. Residues: CASSPAQAGLRDEQFF.

The chain employs TRBV10-3 and TRBJ2-3; 9 nucleotides match TRBD2. J was trimmed by 4 bases and V by 3 bases; bases with no gene match: 5. Germline assignment: CDR1 ENHRY and CDR2 SYGVKD. CDR3 length: 15 amino acids. The CDR3 sequence: CAISDAGGNPDTQYF. As DNA, the CDR3 is TGTGCCATCAGTGACGCGGGGGGGAATCCAGATACGCAGTATTTT.

The chain uses TRBV4-3 and TRBJ1-6, with 8 bases matching TRBD1. V trimming: 0 bases; J trimming: 2 bases; junction bases outside the gene matches: 9. CDR1 and CDR2 (germline): LGHNA, YSLEER. The CDR3 totals 19 residues. The CDR3 here is CASSQEPGQVTAYNSPLHF. The CDR3 region has the DNA TGCGCCAGCAGCCAAGAACCGGGACAGGTTACCGCCTATAATTCACCCCTCCACTTT.

The chain uses TRBV2 and TRBJ1-4; D gene uncertain. Looked up from germline, CDR1 is SNHLY and CDR2 is FYNNEI. V was trimmed by 3 bases and J by 5 bases, leaving 19 bases between them. The CDR3 is 17 amino acids. The CDR3 bases are TGTGCCAGCAGTGATTCGGCCAACCGAGGAGCCAATGAAAAACTGTTTTTT. It codes for CASSDSANRGANEKLFF.

The rearrangement links TRBV28 to TRBJ2-7, with 14 nucleotides matching TRBD2. The ends lost 3 bases at V and 6 bases at J; junction bases unmatched: 7. This CDR3 spans 16 amino acids. Germline assignment: CDR1 MDHEN and CDR2 SYDVKM. CDR3 in amino acids: CASSFRTSGRLSEQYF. The CDR3 bases are TGTGCCAGCAGTTTCCGGACTAGCGGGAGGCTTAGCGAGCAGTACTTC.

The V gene is TRBV6-2 or TRBV6-3, the J gene TRBJ1-6, with D unresolved. Germline V CDR1 and CDR2: MNHEY, SVGEGT. V was cut by 6 bases and J by 7 bases, with 16 bases left in between. The CDR3 consists of 15 residues. For the CDR3, the DNA is TGTGCCAGCAGCCCAGTAAGGACTAGGAATTCACCCCTCCACTTT. Its translation: CASSPVRTRNSPLHF.

The rearrangement joins TRBV6-4 to TRBJ1-3; D might be TRBD1 (5 bases). With 0 bases removed from V and 0 bases from J, the gap between germline ends came to 9 bases. Germline CDR1 MRHNA, CDR2 SNTAGT. This CDR3 is built from 16 residues. As DNA, the CDR3 is TGTGCCAGCAGTGACTCACAGGATCTCTCTGGAAACACCATATATTTT. This translates into CASSDSQDLSGNTIYF.

The chain has TRBV4-3 and TRBJ2-3; D remains ambiguous. Trimming took 4 bases from V and 3 from J, leaving 8 bases between them. This CDR3 is 13 amino acids long. Germline V gene sequence: CDR1 LGHNA, CDR2 YSLEER. This chain's CDR3 is CASSLLLTDTQYF. CDR3 DNA sequence: TGCGCCAGCAGCCTACTACTAACAGATACGCAGTATTTT.

The gene calls are TRBV24-1 and TRBJ2-3, with 14 bases fitting TRBD2. There are 16 residues in the CDR3. Germline V CDR1 and CDR2: KGHDR, SFDVKD. With 3 bases clipped from V and 8 bases from J, the junction kept 6 bases outside the gene matches. CDR3 DNA sequence: TGTGCCACCAGTGATAGTGGACTAGCGGGAGGAGGTACGCAGTATTTT. The encoded protein is CATSDSGLAGGGTQYF.

The chain employs TRBV19 and TRBJ2-1, with 12 bases that match TRBD2. Trimming cost V 7 bases and J 3 bases; bases outside gene matches: 4. CDR1 and CDR2 (germline): LNHDA, SQIVND (reference sequence). The length of the CDR3 is 15 residues. CDR3 nucleotide sequence: TGTGCCAGTACCCTGACTAGCGGGGGCTACAATGAGCAGTTCTTC. Its translation is CASTLTSGGYNEQFF.

J is TRBJ1-2 and V is TRBV12-3 or TRBV12-4, with TRBD1 matching 7 bases. With 6 bases clipped from V and 5 bases from J, the junction kept 3 bases outside the gene matches. The CDR3 spans 12 residues. CDR3 DNA: TGTGCCAGCAGCCAGGGACAGTATGGCTACACCTTC. Protein product: CASSQGQYGYTF.

V gene TRBV7-9 combines with J gene TRBJ2-5, with 7 bases that match TRBD1. V shed 3 bases and J 5 bases; nucleotides not matched to a gene: 12. This CDR3 is built from 16 residues. The germline V gene encodes CDR1 SEHNR and CDR2 FQNEAQ (reference sequence). The CDR3 DNA is TGTGCCAGCAGCTTCTTACAGGGGAATTTGGGCGAGACCCAGTACTTC. Translating gives CASSFLQGNLGETQYF.

In its sample, this clone was seen once. The rearrangement uses TRBV11-3 and TRBJ2-1; D remains unclear. The germline CDR1 and CDR2 sequences are SGHNT and YENEEA. The CDR3 has 15 residues. V was cut by 7 bases and J by 5 bases, with 18 bases left in between. Here the CDR3 DNA reads TGTGCCAGCAACAGACAAGGCTCCATCGACAATGAGCAGTTCTTC. Translation: CASNRQGSIDNEQFF.

This chain joins TRBV9 and TRBJ1-1; D remains unclear. V was trimmed by 1 base and J by 1 base, leaving 11 bases between them. Germline-derived CDR1 and CDR2 are SGDLS and YYNGEE. There are 15 residues in the CDR3. CDR3 in amino acids: CASSVTPERNTEAFF. The CDR3 DNA sequence: TGTGCCAGCAGCGTAACGCCTGAGAGGAACACTGAAGCTTTCTTT.

This chain joins TRBV27 and TRBJ2-1; 7 positions match TRBD2. Unmatched junction bases numbered 12, after V lost 4 bases and J lost 0 bases. Per germline, CDR1 MNHEY and CDR2 SMNVEV (reference sequence). This CDR3 comprises 18 residues. CDR3 region: CASSSRAGLHSSYNEQFF. CDR3 sequence (DNA): TGTGCCAGCAGTTCGCGAGCGGGATTACATAGCTCCTACAATGAGCAGTTCTTC.

The chain recombines TRBV6-5 with TRBJ1-2; 9 positions agree with TRBD1. The germline V gene has CDR1 MNHEY and CDR2 SVGAGI. The V segment lost 6 bases and the J segment 7 bases; nucleotides outside the gene matches: 6. The CDR3 runs to 13 residues. Written as DNA, the CDR3 is TGTGCCAGCAGCCGGACAGGGGAAGGTGGCTACACCTTC. This gives the protein CASSRTGEGGYTF.

The rearrangement uses TRBV23-1 and TRBJ1-1, with 7 positions matching TRBD1. Being an ORF, TRBV23-1 has a function that is uncertain. This CDR3 contains 16 residues. The trim removed 1 base at V and 1 base at J, leaving 6 bases unmatched. CDR3 DNA: TGCGCCAGCAGTCAATACGACTACAGGGGGAACACTGAAGCTTTCTTT. Its translation: CASSQYDYRGNTEAFF.

As to this clone: At one of its ends the junction is not consistent with the germline gene, which may arise from a read error. The CDR3 DNA reads as TGTGCCAGCCGTGAGAGCACAGGGGTGGCTCAGCCCCAGCATTTT. This sequence encodes CASRESTGVAQPQHF. This chain uses TRBV2 with TRBJ1-5, with 7 nucleotides matching TRBD1. The CDR3 sequence is 15 residues long. Germline V gene data show CDR1 as SNHLY and CDR2 as FYNNEI.

This chain uses TRBV9 with TRBJ1-2, with 7 bases identical to TRBD1. The CDR3 spans 18 residues. V gave up 0 bases and J gave up 7 bases; unmatched junction bases: 18. Looked up from germline, CDR1 is SGDLS and CDR2 is YYNGEE. Here the CDR3 DNA reads TGTGCCAGCAGCGTAGAAGGAGAGAGGGGGCGTTTTAAGGGTGGCTACACCTTC. This codes for CASSVEGERGRFKGGYTF.

This chain connects TRBV5-6 to TRBJ1-4; a possible D gene is TRBD1 (5 bases). The CDR3 contains 14 residues. Germline CDR1 is SGHDT and CDR2 is YYEEEE. The ends were cut back, 4 bases at V and 8 bases at J, with 15 bases in the middle. For the CDR3, the DNA is TGTGCCAGCAGCAAGGGACTGCCCAGCGAAAAACTGTTTTTT. Translation gives CASSKGLPSEKLFF.

This rearrangement joins TRBV9 to TRBJ1-5, with D tentatively TRBD1 (5 bases). This CDR3 is built from 16 residues. Germline CDR1 reads SGDLS; CDR2 reads YYNGEE. The V gene lost 3 bases and the J gene lost 7 bases, with 20 bases spanning the gap. CDR3 nucleotide sequence: TGTGCCAGCAGCGCAGGTTCCGGGACCGGGGGGCAGCCCCAGCATTTT. Translated, it gives CASSAGSGTGGQPQHF.

The rearrangement links TRBV12-5 to TRBJ2-2; D possibly corresponds to TRBD1 (5 bases). This CDR3 has 17 amino acids. V gave up 1 base and J gave up 6 bases, with 18 bases separating them. Germline values: CDR1 LGHNT, CDR2 FRNRAP. The CDR3 DNA reads TGTGCTAGTGGTTTGGGCAGGGTGGGTTACCTACCCGGGGAGCTGTTTTTT. It yields the protein CASGLGRVGYLPGELFF. The full variable domain, in which reference TRBV12-5 and TRBJ2-2 provide the parts outside the CDR3, is DARVTQTPRHKVTEMGQEVTMRCQPILGHNTVFWYRQTMMQGLELLAYFRNRAPLDDSGMPKDRFSAEMPDATLATLKIQPSEPRDSAVYFCASGLGRVGYLPGELFFGEGSRLTVL.

The chain links TRBV5-4 to TRBJ2-2, with TRBD1 as a possible D gene (5 bases). V was cut by 3 bases and J by 7 bases, with 10 bases left in between. CDR1 is SGHNT, CDR2 YYREEE, per germline (reference sequence). This CDR3 has 13 residues. DNA of the CDR3: TGTGCCAGCAGCTGGATAAGGGGCGGGGAGCTGTTTTTT. This codes for CASSWIRGGELFF.